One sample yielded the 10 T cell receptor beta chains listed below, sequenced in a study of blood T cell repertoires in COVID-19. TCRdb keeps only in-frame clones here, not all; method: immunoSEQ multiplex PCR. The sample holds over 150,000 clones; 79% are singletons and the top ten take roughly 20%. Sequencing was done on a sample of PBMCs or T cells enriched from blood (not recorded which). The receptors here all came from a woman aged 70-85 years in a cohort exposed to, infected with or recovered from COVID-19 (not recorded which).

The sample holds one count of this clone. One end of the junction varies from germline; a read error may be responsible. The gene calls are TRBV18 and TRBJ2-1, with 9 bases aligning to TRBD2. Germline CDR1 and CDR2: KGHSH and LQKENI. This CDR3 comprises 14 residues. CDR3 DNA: TGTGCTAGCTCCTATTCCAATAGCGGGAGTGAGCAGTTCTTC. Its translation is CASSYSNSGSEQFF.

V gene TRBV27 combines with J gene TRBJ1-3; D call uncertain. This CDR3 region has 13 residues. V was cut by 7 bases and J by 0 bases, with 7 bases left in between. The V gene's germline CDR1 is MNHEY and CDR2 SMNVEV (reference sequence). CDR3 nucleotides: TGTGCCAGCAAGAGTTACTCTGGAAACACCATATATTTT. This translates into CASKSYSGNTIYF.

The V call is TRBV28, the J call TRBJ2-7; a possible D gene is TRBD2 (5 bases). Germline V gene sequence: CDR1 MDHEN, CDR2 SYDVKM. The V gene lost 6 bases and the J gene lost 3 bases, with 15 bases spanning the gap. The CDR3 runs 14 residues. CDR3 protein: CASRRPRAVYEQYF. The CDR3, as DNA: TGTGCCAGCAGACGCCCGAGAGCGGTCTACGAGCAGTACTTC.

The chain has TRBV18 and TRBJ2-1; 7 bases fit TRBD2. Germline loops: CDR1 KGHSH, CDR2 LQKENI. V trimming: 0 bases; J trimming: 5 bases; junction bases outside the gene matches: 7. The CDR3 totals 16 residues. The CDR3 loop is CASSPPGLAENNEQFF. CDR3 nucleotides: TGTGCCAGCTCACCACCGGGGCTAGCGGAAAACAATGAGCAGTTCTTC.

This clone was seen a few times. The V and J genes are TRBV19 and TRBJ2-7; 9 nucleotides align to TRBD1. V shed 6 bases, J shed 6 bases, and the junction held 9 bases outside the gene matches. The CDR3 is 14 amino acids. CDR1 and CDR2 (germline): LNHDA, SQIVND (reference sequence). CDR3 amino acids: CASSQRDRAREQYF. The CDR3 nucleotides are TGTGCCAGTAGCCAGCGGGACAGGGCGCGCGAGCAGTACTTC. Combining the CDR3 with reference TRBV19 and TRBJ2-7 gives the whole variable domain DGGITQSPKYLFRKEGQNVTLSCEQNLNHDAMYWYRQDPGQGLRLIYYSQIVNDFQKGDIAEGYSVSREKKESFPLTVTSAQKNPTAFYLCASSQRDRAREQYFGPGTRLTVT.

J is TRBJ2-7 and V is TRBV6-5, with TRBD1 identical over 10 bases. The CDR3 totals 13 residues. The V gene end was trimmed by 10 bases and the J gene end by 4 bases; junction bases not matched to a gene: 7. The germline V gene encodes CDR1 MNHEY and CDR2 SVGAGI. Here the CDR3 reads CATSPGQGYEQYF. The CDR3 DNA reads TGTGCCACTTCGCCGGGACAGGGGTACGAGCAGTACTTC.

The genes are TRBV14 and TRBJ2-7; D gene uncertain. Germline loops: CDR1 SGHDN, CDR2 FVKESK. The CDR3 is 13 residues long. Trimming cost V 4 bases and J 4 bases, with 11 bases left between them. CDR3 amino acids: CASSLNARYEQYF. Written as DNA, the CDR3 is TGTGCCAGCAGCCTAAATGCGCGGTACGAGCAGTACTTC.

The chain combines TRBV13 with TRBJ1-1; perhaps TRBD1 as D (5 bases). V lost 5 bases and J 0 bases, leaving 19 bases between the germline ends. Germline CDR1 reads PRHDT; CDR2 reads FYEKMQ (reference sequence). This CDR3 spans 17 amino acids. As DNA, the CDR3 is TGTGCCAGCAGCCGAAGAGGGGAGGGGTATATGAACACTGAAGCTTTCTTT. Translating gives CASSRRGEGYMNTEAFF.

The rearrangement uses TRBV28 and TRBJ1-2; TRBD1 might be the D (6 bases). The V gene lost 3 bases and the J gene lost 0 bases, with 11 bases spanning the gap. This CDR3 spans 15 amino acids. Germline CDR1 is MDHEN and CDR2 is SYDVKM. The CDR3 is CASSLDSRANYGYTF. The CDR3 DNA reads TGTGCCAGCAGTTTGGACAGCCGGGCTAACTATGGCTACACCTTC.

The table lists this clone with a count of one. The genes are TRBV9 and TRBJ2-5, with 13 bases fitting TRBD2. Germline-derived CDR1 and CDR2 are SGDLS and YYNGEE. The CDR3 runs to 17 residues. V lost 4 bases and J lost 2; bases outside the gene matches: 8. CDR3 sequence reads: CASSPGGLAGKQETQYF. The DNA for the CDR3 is TGTGCCAGCAGCCCTGGGGGACTAGCGGGAAAGCAAGAGACCCAGTACTTC.